The 8 T cell receptor beta chains reported below all come from one sample, sequenced in a study of cytomegalovirus exposure and HLA in healthy donors (dated by TCRdb to the late 2010s). Library preparation was by the immunoSEQ multiplex PCR assay. For the multiplex PCR, a mixture combining 60 forward primers for TCR Vbeta segments and 13 reverse primers for TCR Jbeta segments was used. Held by TCRdb, this immuneACCESS table contains in-frame sequences only and omits some clones. Under half of the omission traces to an unresolved V gene where checked; the cause of the rest is unknown. For this sample, the table gives more than 70,000 clones. The ten largest clones capture 1.5% of the sample. The sequenced sample was PBMCs. These TCRs come from a woman in her fifties or sixties in good health and CMV-seronegative.

The CDR3 nucleotides are TGTGCCAGTAGTATAACAGGATTCGCGAACACTGAAGCTTTCTTT. It codes for CASSITGFANTEAFF. The chain joins TRBV19 to TRBJ1-1; maybe TRBD1 (5 bases). Germline V gene data show CDR1 as LNHDA and CDR2 as SQIVND (reference sequence). CDR3 length: 15 residues. V lost 2 bases and J lost 1, with 11 bases in between.

V and J are TRBV7-6 and TRBJ2-1, with 11 bases matching TRBD2. The germline V gene encodes CDR1 SGHVS and CDR2 FNYEAQ. CDR3 length: 15 residues. J gave up 9 bases and V 1 base, and 5 bases lay outside the gene matches. The CDR3 nucleotides are TGTGCCAGCAGCTTAGTCCTAGCGGGAGGTAGTGAGCAGTTCTTC. Amino acids: CASSLVLAGGSEQFF.

The chain joins TRBV19 to TRBJ1-1, with TRBD1 as a possible D gene (6 bases). The CDR3 contains 17 residues. V was shortened by 5 bases and J by 5 bases, with 24 bases between the two germline ends. The V gene's germline CDR1 is LNHDA and CDR2 SQIVND (reference sequence). The CDR3, as DNA: TGTGCCAGTAGTCCTGCAGGGGTGGTCGTATCCGGGACTGAAGCTTTCTTT. Amino acid sequence: CASSPAGVVVSGTEAFF.

V gene TRBV4-1 combines with J gene TRBJ1-5, with D tentatively TRBD1 (5 bases). The CDR3 spans 18 residues. Germline values: CDR1 MGHRA, CDR2 YSYEKL. Trimming shortened V by 0 bases and J by 0 bases, and 15 bases separated the two germline ends. The CDR3 DNA sequence: TGCGCCAGCAGCCAAGATCACCAGGGAAGATATAGCAATCAGCCCCAGCATTTT. Amino acid sequence: CASSQDHQGRYSNQPQHF.

The chain recombines TRBV28 with TRBJ1-5, with D unresolved. Trimming stripped 7 bases from V and 5 bases from J, with 3 bases between. The germline CDR1 and CDR2 sequences are MDHEN and SYDVKM. The CDR3 has 10 residues. The CDR3 sequence: CASNYQPQHF. CDR3 DNA: TGTGCCAGCAACTATCAGCCCCAGCATTTT.

The gene calls are TRBV7-6 and TRBJ2-7; no firm D call. The CDR3 spans 14 residues. Trimming stripped 1 base from V and 3 bases from J, with 10 bases between. CDR1 and CDR2 (germline): SGHVS, FNYEAQ. CDR3 region: CASSLGPVHYEQYF. The CDR3, as DNA: TGTGCCAGCAGCTTAGGGCCCGTGCACTACGAGCAGTACTTC.

The chain couples TRBV28 to TRBJ1-2; TRBD1 agrees at 9 bases. The CDR3 contains 14 residues. Germline V CDR1 and CDR2: MDHEN, SYDVKM. J lost 9 bases, V lost 4 bases, and 9 bases had no gene match. CDR3 loop: CASSSTGGALSYTF. CDR3 in DNA: TGTGCCAGCAGTTCCACAGGGGGCGCTTTGAGCTACACCTTC.

The chain combines TRBV6-5 with TRBJ2-7, with TRBD1 matching over 10 bases. The CDR3 spans 16 residues. With 2 bases clipped from V and 2 bases from J, the junction kept 6 bases outside the gene matches. The V gene's germline CDR1 is MNHEY and CDR2 SVGAGI. CDR3 region: CASSYRGTGAPYEQYF. CDR3 DNA sequence: TGTGCCAGCAGTTACCGTGGGACAGGGGCCCCCTACGAGCAGTACTTC.